The 17 T cell receptor beta chains below come from one sample, sequenced in a study of cytomegalovirus exposure and HLA in healthy donors. The PCR employed 60 Vbeta primers together with 13 Jbeta primers. Some clones are missing from TCRdb's copy, which holds only in-frame ones; the method was immunoSEQ multiplex PCR. The table records about 160,000 clones, 81% of them present only once. The specimen was PBMCs. Every receptor here comes from a man between 50 and 59 years old in good health and CMV-seropositive.

This clone was observed a few times. The J gene is TRBJ1-2, the V gene TRBV9; 7 bases agree with TRBD1. V dropped 3 bases and J dropped 8; count of bases not matched to a gene: 7. The CDR3 totals 13 residues. Germline values: CDR1 SGDLS, CDR2 YYNGEE. Here the CDR3 reads CASSALTGSGYTF. DNA for the CDR3: TGTGCCAGCAGCGCATTGACAGGGAGCGGCTACACCTTC.

This clone was counted once. The V and J genes are TRBV18 and TRBJ1-4; TRBD1 is a possible D gene (6 bases). Per the germline V gene, CDR1 is KGHSH and CDR2 is LQKENI. Trimming pared 2 bases from V and 8 bases from J, leaving 12 bases between. CDR3 length: 14 residues. CDR3 sequence: CASSPNRESEKLFF. The CDR3 bases are TGTGCCAGCTCACCAAACAGGGAAAGCGAAAAACTGTTTTTT.

The CDR3 region has the DNA TGTGCCAGCAGTGAATACCGGGGTCAAGAGACCCAGTACTTC. Translating it yields CASSEYRGQETQYF. The chain is built from TRBV25-1 and TRBJ2-5; possible D gene TRBD2, 5 bases. This CDR3 comprises 14 residues. V lost 0 bases, J lost 2 bases, and 7 bases lay in between. Germline V gene sequence: CDR1 MGHDK, CDR2 SYGVNS.

The chain links TRBV6-5 to TRBJ1-5; D may be TRBD1 (5 bases). The V end was cut by 9 bases, the J end by 7 bases, with 19 bases between. Germline V gene data show CDR1 as MNHEY and CDR2 as SVGAGI. The CDR3 loop spans 14 amino acids. The CDR3 nucleotides read TGTGCCAGGGGGTATACAGGTTATCGACAGCCCCAGCATTTT. It specifies CARGYTGYRQPQHF.

The J gene is TRBJ1-1, the V gene TRBV20-1; TRBD1 is a possible D gene (6 bases). The V end lost 7 bases, the J end lost 5 bases, and 11 bases lay between the germline ends. Germline V gene sequence: CDR1 DFQATT, CDR2 SNEGSKA (reference sequence). The CDR3 sequence is 11 residues long. In DNA form, the CDR3 reads TGCAGTGAGAAGAGGGGGACTGAAGCTTTCTTT. Translated: CSEKRGTEAFF.

This chain connects TRBV9 to TRBJ2-1; D unresolved. Germline CDR1 and CDR2: SGDLS and YYNGEE. The CDR3 is 15 residues long. The germline V and J ends were trimmed by 2 bases and 1 base, with 10 bases remaining between them. CDR3 nucleotides: TGTGCCAGCAGCGTGTCCAGCGAATCCTACAATGAGCAGTTCTTC. Its translation is CASSVSSESYNEQFF.

V and J are TRBV29-1 and TRBJ2-1, with TRBD2 matching 7 bases. Germline assignment: CDR1 SQVTM and CDR2 ANQGSEA. V lost 6 bases and J lost 6; bases outside the gene matches: 11. CDR3 length: 14 residues. The CDR3 DNA is TGCAGCGTGACCCGACTAGCTGGGGGCAATGAGCAGTTCTTC. It codes for CSVTRLAGGNEQFF.

V is TRBV11-3 and J is TRBJ2-1, with 8 bases matching TRBD1. Germline V gene sequence: CDR1 SGHNT, CDR2 YENEEA. CDR3 length equals 13 residues. Unmatched junction bases numbered 5, after V lost 6 bases and J lost 7 bases. The CDR3, as DNA: TGTGCCAGCAGTTCGACAGGGGAGAATGAGCAGTTCTTC. It specifies CASSSTGENEQFF.

The gene calls are TRBV10-2 and TRBJ2-7; TRBD1 is a possible D gene (6 bases). V lost 8 bases and J lost 2, with 13 bases in between. CDR3 length: 13 residues. CDR1 and CDR2 from the germline V gene are WSHSY and SAAADI. This CDR3 is CASSAQGPYEQYF. As DNA, the CDR3 is TGCGCCAGCTCGGCACAGGGACCCTACGAGCAGTACTTC.

The chain is built from TRBV27 and TRBJ2-2, with D possibly TRBD1 on 5 matching bases. Germline V gene data show CDR1 as MNHEY and CDR2 as SMNVEV (reference sequence). The V end lost 3 bases, the J end lost 1 base, and 9 bases lay between the germline ends. The CDR3 covers 15 residues. The CDR3 reads CASSFGDRNTGELFF. The CDR3 coding sequence is TGTGCCAGCAGTTTTGGTGACAGGAACACCGGGGAGCTGTTTTTT.

This clone appeared a few times. J is TRBJ1-1 and V is TRBV29-1; 7 bases agree with TRBD1. V lost 7 bases to trimming and J lost 3 bases; unmatched junction nucleotides: 14. The CDR3 totals 15 residues. The germline V gene has CDR1 SQVTM and CDR2 ANQGSEA. CDR3 in DNA: TGCAGCGAAGTGACTCTTAGACAGGGTCACACTGAAGCTTTCTTT. Translation gives CSEVTLRQGHTEAFF.

This clone was detected once. The rearrangement joins TRBV18 to TRBJ1-4; D unresolved. The germline CDR1 and CDR2 sequences are KGHSH and LQKENI. This CDR3 has 13 residues. V was cut by 2 bases and J by 4 bases, with 5 bases left in between. The CDR3: CASSPGLNEKLFF. CDR3 nucleotides: TGTGCCAGCTCACCAGGCCTTAATGAAAAACTGTTTTTT.

This sequence joins TRBV29-1 and TRBJ2-1, with a weak D call TRBD2 (5 bases). CDR3 length equals 15 residues. Germline CDR1 and CDR2: SQVTM and ANQGSEA. V lost 5 bases and J 6 bases, leaving 20 bases between the germline ends. CDR3: CSVRNGVVQFNEQFF. The CDR3 nucleotides are TGCAGCGTTAGGAACGGGGTGGTTCAATTCAATGAGCAGTTCTTC.

The chain carries TRBV7-2 and TRBJ2-7, with 10 bases that match TRBD2. CDR3 size: 18 residues. Germline loops: CDR1 SGHTA, CDR2 FQGNSA. V was clipped by 5 bases and J by 3 bases; unmatched bases: 16. CDR3 nucleotides: TGTGCCAGCAGCCTAGGTGGCGTCCGGACTAGCGGTTACTACGAGCAGTACTTC. Amino acid sequence: CASSLGGVRTSGYYEQYF. The complete variable domain, with remaining parts taken from reference TRBV7-2 and TRBJ2-7, reads GAGVSQSPSNKVTEKGKDVELRCDPISGHTALYWYRQSLGQGLEFLIYFQGNSAPDKSGLPSDRFSAERTGGSVSTLTIQRTQQEDSAVYLCASSLGGVRTSGYYEQYFGPGTRLTVT.

The chain couples TRBV5-4 to TRBJ2-1; no clear D. The V and J ends lost 1 base and 5 bases respectively, with 7 bases between them. Germline CDR1 is SGHNT and CDR2 is YYREEE (reference sequence). The CDR3 runs 13 residues. CDR3 sequence reads: CASSLRRDNEQFF. The CDR3 region has the DNA TGTGCCAGCAGCTTGAGGAGAGACAATGAGCAGTTCTTC.

The chain couples TRBV18 to TRBJ1-4; weak D call: TRBD1 (5 bases). Trimming took off 1 base at V and 7 bases at J, with 13 bases between the two ends. CDR3 length: 15 amino acids. Germline CDR1 and CDR2: KGHSH and LQKENI. Here the CDR3 reads CASSPRQGLGEKLFF. The CDR3 nucleotides are TGTGCCAGCTCACCACGGCAGGGCCTCGGTGAAAAACTGTTTTTT.

In this sample, this clone turned up once. J is TRBJ2-1 and V is TRBV6-6, with 15 bases matching TRBD2. Per germline, CDR1 MNHNY and CDR2 SVGAGI (reference sequence). The CDR3 covers 14 residues. J lost 7 bases, V lost 8 bases, and 3 bases had no gene match. For the CDR3, the DNA is TGTGCCAGCTCCGGGACTAGCGGGAGGAATGAGCAGTTCTTC. It codes for CASSGTSGRNEQFF.